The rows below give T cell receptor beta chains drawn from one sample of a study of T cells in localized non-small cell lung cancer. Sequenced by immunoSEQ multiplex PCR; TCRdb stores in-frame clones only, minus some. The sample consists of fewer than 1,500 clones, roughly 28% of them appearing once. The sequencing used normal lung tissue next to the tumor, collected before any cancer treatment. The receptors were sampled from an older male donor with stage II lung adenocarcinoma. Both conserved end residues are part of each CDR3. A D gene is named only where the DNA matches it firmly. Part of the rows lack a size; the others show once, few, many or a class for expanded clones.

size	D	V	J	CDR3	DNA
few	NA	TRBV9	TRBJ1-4	CASGVGKSTNEKLFF	TGTGCCAGCGGAGTGGGGAAGTCAACTAATGAAAAACTGTTTTTT
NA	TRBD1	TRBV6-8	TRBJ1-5	CASKRTGGIWPQHF	TGTGCCAGCAAAAGGACAGGGGGAATTTGGCCCCAGCATTTT
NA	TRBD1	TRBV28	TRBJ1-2	CASSLSQGAPGYTF	TGTGCCAGCAGTTTATCACAGGGGGCGCCCGGCTACACCTTC
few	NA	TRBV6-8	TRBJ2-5	CASRPLEYQETQYF	TGTGCCAGCAGACCCCTAGAGTACCAAGAGACCCAGTACTTC
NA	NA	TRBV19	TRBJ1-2	CASTSGGPNYGYTF	TGTGCCAGTACCAGCGGGGGACCTAACTATGGCTACACCTTC
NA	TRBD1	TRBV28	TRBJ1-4	CASSTTGGATNEKLFF	TGTGCCAGCAGCACTACAGGGGGTGCAACTAATGAAAAACTGTTTTTT
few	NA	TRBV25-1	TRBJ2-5	CASSDSGQETQYF	TGTGCCAGCAGTGATTCAGGACAAGAGACCCAGTACTTC
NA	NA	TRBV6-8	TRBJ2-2	CASSGDTGELFF	TGTGCCAGCAGTGGGGACACCGGGGAGCTGTTTTTT
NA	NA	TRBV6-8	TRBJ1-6	CASSYFRESPLHF	TGTGCCAGCAGTTACTTCAGGGAGTCACCCCTCCACTTT
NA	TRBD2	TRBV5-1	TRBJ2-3	CASSLGLAGVWADTQYF	TGCGCCAGCAGCCTGGGACTAGCGGGGGTTTGGGCAGATACGCAGTATTTT
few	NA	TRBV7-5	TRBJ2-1	CASSQGIERGGGEQFF	TGTGCCAGCAGCCAGGGGATCGAGCGGGGGGGCGGTGAGCAGTTCTTC
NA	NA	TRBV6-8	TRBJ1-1	CASRPPEISTEAFF	TGTGCCAGCAGGCCTCCGGAAATAAGTACTGAAGCTTTCTTT
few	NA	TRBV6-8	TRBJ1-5	CASSRGSNQPQHF	TGTGCCAGCAGCCGGGGGTCTAATCAGCCCCAGCATTTT
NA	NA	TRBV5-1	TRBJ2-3	CASSTTQGVGTDTQYF	TGCGCCAGCAGCACCACCCAAGGGGTTGGGACAGATACGCAGTATTTT
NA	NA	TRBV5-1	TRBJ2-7	CASSLQGAAYEQYF	TGCGCCAGCAGCTTGCAAGGGGCCGCCTACGAGCAGTACTTC
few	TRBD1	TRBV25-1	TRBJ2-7	CASSELGDRGTYEQYF	TGTGCCAGCAGTGAATTAGGTGACAGGGGGACATACGAGCAGTACTTC
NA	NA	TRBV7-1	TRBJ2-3	CASSKGSTDTQYF	TGTGCCAGCAGCAAAGGCAGCACAGATACGCAGTATTTT
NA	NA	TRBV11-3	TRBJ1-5	CASSRAGGESQPQHF	TGTGCCAGCAGCCGTGCCGGGGGGGAGAGTCAGCCCCAGCATTTT
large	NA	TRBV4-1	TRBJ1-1	CASSRTGTDEAFF	TGCGCCAGCAGCCGCACAGGGACGGATGAAGCTTTCTTT
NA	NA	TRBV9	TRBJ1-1	CASSRPGPEAFF	TGTGCCAGCAGCCGACCGGGGCCTGAAGCTTTCTTT
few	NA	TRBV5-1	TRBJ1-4	CASSYRTADEKLFF	TGCGCCAGCAGCTACCGTACCGCGGATGAAAAACTGTTTTTT
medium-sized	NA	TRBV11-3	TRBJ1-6	CASSSEGPYNSPLHF	TGTGCCAGCAGCTCCGAAGGCCCTTATAATTCACCCCTCCACTTT
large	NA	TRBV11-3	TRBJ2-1	CASSWTEIVYNEQFF	TGTGCCAGCAGCTGGACAGAGATCGTCTACAATGAGCAGTTCTTC
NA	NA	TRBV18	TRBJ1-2	CASSPGTAKGGYTF	TGTGCCAGCTCACCGGGGACGGCCAAAGGCGGCTACACCTTC
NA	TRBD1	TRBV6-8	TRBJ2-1	CAISTGQGNNEQFF	TGTGCCATCAGTACGGGACAGGGTAACAATGAGCAGTTCTTC
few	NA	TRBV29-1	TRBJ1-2	CSVPAANYGYTF	TGCAGCGTCCCAGCTGCTAACTATGGCTACACCTTC
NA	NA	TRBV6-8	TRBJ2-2	CATQNQYSTGELFF	TGTGCCACCCAGAATCAGTACTCCACCGGGGAGCTGTTTTTT
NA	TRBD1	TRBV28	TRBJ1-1	CASSLGTAGTEAFF	TGTGCCAGCAGTTTGGGGACAGCGGGCACTGAAGCTTTCTTT
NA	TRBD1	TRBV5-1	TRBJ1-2	CASSLDGTGGRGYTF	TGCGCCAGCAGCTTGGATGGGACAGGGGGCCGTGGCTACACCTTC
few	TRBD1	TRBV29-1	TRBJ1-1	CSVSGQGAPSTEAFF	TGCAGCGTTTCGGGACAGGGGGCCCCTAGCACTGAAGCTTTCTTT
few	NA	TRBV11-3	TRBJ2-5	CASSSGPRQETQYF	TGTGCCAGCAGCTCGGGACCTCGGCAAGAGACCCAGTACTTC
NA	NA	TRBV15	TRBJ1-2	CATSRGVGPSNYGYTF	TGTGCCACCAGCAGAGGGGTTGGACCTTCTAACTATGGCTACACCTTC
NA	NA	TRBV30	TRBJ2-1	CACHGESSYNEQFF	TGTGCCTGTCACGGGGAGAGCTCCTACAATGAGCAGTTCTTC
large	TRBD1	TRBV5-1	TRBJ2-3	CASSFWTGVTDTQYF	TGCGCCAGCAGCTTCTGGACAGGGGTTACAGATACGCAGTATTTT
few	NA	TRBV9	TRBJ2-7	CASSGGRTSAYEQYF	TGTGCCAGCAGCGGGGGGAGGACCTCAGCCTACGAGCAGTACTTC
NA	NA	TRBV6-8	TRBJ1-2	CAIRAPDYGYTF	TGTGCCATCAGAGCTCCCGACTATGGCTACACCTTC
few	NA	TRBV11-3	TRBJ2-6	CASSSRRGTGANVLTF	TGTGCCAGCAGCTCCCGTCGTGGGACTGGGGCCAACGTCCTGACTTTC
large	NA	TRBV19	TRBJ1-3	CASRTRESYGNTIYF	TGTGCCAGTAGGACGAGGGAAAGCTATGGAAACACCATATATTTT
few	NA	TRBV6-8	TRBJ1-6	CASSRGGRVRNSPLHF	TGTGCCAGCAGTAGGGGGGGGAGGGTCCGTAATTCACCCCTCCACTTT
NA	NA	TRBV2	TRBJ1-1	CASSRAEDTEAFF	TGTGCCAGCAGTCGAGCGGAGGACACTGAAGCTTTCTTT
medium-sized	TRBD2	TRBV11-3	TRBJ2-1	CASSLLAGGSVVDEQFF	TGTGCCAGCAGCTTACTCGCGGGGGGCTCAGTTGTCGATGAGCAGTTCTTC
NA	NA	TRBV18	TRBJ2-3	CASSLGTADTQYF	TGTGCCAGCTCACTCGGGACGGCCGATACGCAGTATTTT
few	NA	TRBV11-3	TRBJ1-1	CASSLRLMNTEAFF	TGTGCCAGCAGCTTACGGCTTATGAACACTGAAGCTTTCTTT
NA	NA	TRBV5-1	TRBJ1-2	CASSFWGGPNYGYTF	TGCGCCAGCAGCTTCTGGGGGGGTCCTAACTATGGCTACACCTTC
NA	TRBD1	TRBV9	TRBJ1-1	CASTEEGAGTEAFF	TGTGCCAGCACCGAGGAGGGGGCGGGAACTGAAGCTTTCTTT
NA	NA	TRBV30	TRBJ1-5	CAWNPGQNQPQHF	TGTGCCTGGAACCCGGGGCAGAACCAGCCCCAGCATTTT
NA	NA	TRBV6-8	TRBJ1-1	CASSSIDRPVLTEAFF	TGTGCCAGCAGTTCGATAGACAGACCGGTTCTCACTGAAGCTTTCTTT
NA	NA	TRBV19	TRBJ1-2	CASSGEVRGYTF	TGTGCCAGTAGTGGGGAGGTCCGCGGCTACACCTTC
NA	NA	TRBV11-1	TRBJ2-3	CASSLAGGTDTQYF	TGTGCCAGCAGCTTAGCGGGGGGCACAGATACGCAGTATTTT
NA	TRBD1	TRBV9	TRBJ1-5	CASSDREQQPQHF	TGTGCCAGCAGTGACAGGGAGCAACAGCCCCAGCATTTT
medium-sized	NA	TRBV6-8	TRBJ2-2	CASSSPVGQENTGELFF	TGTGCCAGCAGTTCTCCGGTAGGGCAGGAGAACACCGGGGAGCTGTTTTTT
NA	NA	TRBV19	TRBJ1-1	CASSKTGENTEAFF	TGTGCCAGTAGTAAGACAGGTGAGAACACTGAAGCTTTCTTT
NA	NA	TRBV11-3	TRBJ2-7	CASTPETGAYEQYF	TGTGCCAGCACCCCAGAGACAGGCGCCTACGAGCAGTACTTC
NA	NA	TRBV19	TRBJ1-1	CASSTPSRARAFF	TGTGCCAGTAGTACTCCCTCGCGCGCTCGGGCTTTCTTT
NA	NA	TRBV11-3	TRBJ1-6	CASSPMGGGIGSDNSPLHF	TGTGCCAGCAGCCCGATGGGAGGGGGGATCGGGTCCGATAATTCACCCCTCCACTTT